A selection of T cell receptor beta chains follows, all from one sample in a study of blood T cell repertoires in COVID-19. Assay used: immunoSEQ multiplex PCR; TCRdb lists only in-frame clones, some missing. The sample lists 90,000 to 120,000 clones; around 89% were seen once. The sequencing sample was made of peripheral blood. The source is a man aged 50-60 years with active or convalescent COVID-19. CDR3s include the opening cysteine and the closing phenylalanine or tryptophan. D genes are given only for firm matches. A clone size is listed for some rows: how often the clone was seen (once, few, many), or a class if it is expanded.

>TRBV7-8|TRBD1|TRBJ2-3|once|16
CASSLNGDSFTDTQYF
TGTGCCAGCAGCTTAAATGGGGACAGCTTCACAGATACGCAGTATTTT
>TRBV7-9|TRBD1|TRBJ1-2|-|15
CASSFPQGARYGYTF
TGTGCCAGCAGCTTCCCACAGGGGGCGCGGTATGGCTACACCTTC
>TRBV28|TRBD1|TRBJ1-5|-|18
CASSSYVRDRGQGQPQHF
TGTGCCAGCAGTAGCTATGTCCGGGACAGGGGACAAGGTCAGCCCCAGCATTTT
>TRBV2|TRBD2|TRBJ2-7|once|14
CASSELADPYEQYF
TGTGCCAGCAGTGAACTAGCGGACCCCTACGAGCAGTACTTC
>TRBV5-6|-|TRBJ2-5|-|13
CASSGSPQETQYF
TGTGCCTCCAGCGGGTCTCCCCAAGAGACCCAGTACTTC
>TRBV7-8|TRBD1|TRBJ2-7|-|17
CASSVRDRDISSYEQYF
TGTGCCAGCAGCGTCCGGGACAGGGATATTTCCTCCTACGAGCAGTACTTC
>TRBV9|-|TRBJ1-6|-|12
CASSVSNSPLHF
TGTGCCAGCAGCGTCTCTAATTCACCCCTCCACTTT
>TRBV2|-|TRBJ2-1|-|13
CASSEVQYNEQFF
TGTGCCAGCAGTGAAGTACAGTACAATGAGCAGTTCTTC
>TRBV27|-|TRBJ1-5|-|16
CASSFNTPNSNQPQHF
TGTGCCAGCAGTTTCAATACTCCAAATAGCAATCAGCCCCAGCATTTT
>TRBV28|TRBD2|TRBJ2-7|-|18
CASTPRPGLAGFSYEQYF
TGTGCCAGCACTCCGAGACCGGGACTAGCGGGTTTCTCCTACGAGCAGTACTTC
>TRBV11-2|TRBD2|TRBJ2-3|-|19
CASSTGLAGLTSSTDTQYF
TGTGCCAGCAGCACGGGACTAGCGGGACTAACCTCTAGCACAGATACGCAGTATTTT
>TRBV7-2|TRBD1|TRBJ1-2|-|14
CASSITGASLVDTF
TGTGCCAGCAGCATCACAGGGGCCTCATTGGTAGACACCTTC
>TRBV6-5|TRBD1|TRBJ1-1|-|14
CASSFLDRGDEAFF
TGTGCCAGCAGTTTCCTGGACAGGGGGGATGAAGCTTTCTTT
>TRBV6-1|-|TRBJ2-7|-|14
CASSEAGLGYEQYF
TGTGCCAGCAGTGAAGCGGGGCTAGGGTACGAGCAGTACTTC
>TRBV6-4|-|TRBJ2-2|-|16
CASSDSWAGVTGELFF
TGTGCCAGCAGTGACTCGTGGGCAGGGGTCACCGGGGAGCTGTTTTTT
>TRBV5-1|-|TRBJ1-3|-|15
CASSLSAESGNTIYF
TGCGCCAGCAGCTTATCCGCGGAGTCCGGAAACACCATATATTTT
>TRBV4-1|TRBD1|TRBJ1-5|-|15
CASSQDRGRNQPQHF
TGCGCCAGCAGCCAAGACAGGGGGCGTAATCAGCCCCAGCATTTT
>TRBV11-2|TRBD2|TRBJ2-1|-|19
CASSLAAGASGSPHNEQFF
TGTGCCAGCAGCTTAGCGGCCGGGGCTAGCGGGAGCCCCCACAATGAGCAGTTCTTC
>TRBV19|TRBD1|TRBJ1-3|-|15
CASSNFTTGGNTIYF
TGTGCCAGTAGCAACTTCACGACAGGGGGAAACACCATATATTTT
>TRBV19|-|TRBJ2-3|-|15
CASSLNPGRTDTQYF
TGTGCCAGTAGCCTGAACCCAGGGCGTACAGATACGCAGTATTTT
>TRBV4-1|TRBD2|TRBJ2-3|-|20
CASSQDRGVAGGQDGDTQYF
TGCGCCAGCAGCCAAGATCGTGGAGTAGCGGGAGGGCAGGATGGGGATACGCAGTATTTT
>TRBV6-1|-|TRBJ2-7|-|12
CASSEYSGEQYF
TGTGCCAGCAGTGAGTACAGTGGCGAGCAGTACTTC
>TRBV7-2|-|TRBJ2-1|once|14
CASSKPRPYNEQFF
TGTGCCAGCAGCAAGCCGCGGCCCTACAATGAGCAGTTCTTC
>TRBV18|-|TRBJ1-1|-|17
CASSPNGLFGVGTEAFF
TGTGCCAGCTCACCAAATGGACTTTTCGGGGTAGGCACTGAAGCTTTCTTT
>TRBV7-8|TRBD1|TRBJ2-5|-|14
CASREQGFQETQYF
TGTGCCAGCAGGGAACAGGGGTTCCAAGAGACCCAGTACTTC
>TRBV13|-|TRBJ2-5|-|16
CASSREGDTVKETQYF
TGTGCCAGCAGCCGCGAAGGGGACACCGTAAAAGAGACCCAGTACTTC
>TRBV10-3|-|TRBJ2-5|-|13
CAGGGRDQETQYF
TGTGCCGGGGGGGGCAGGGACCAAGAGACCCAGTACTTC
>TRBV6-5|-|TRBJ1-1|-|13
CASSQGPNTEAFF
TGTGCCAGCAGTCAGGGTCCGAACACTGAAGCTTTCTTT
>TRBV24-1|TRBD2|TRBJ2-1|-|14
CATSAGGRYNEQFF
TGTGCCACCAGTGCGGGCGGGAGGTACAATGAGCAGTTCTTC